This T cell receptor beta chain was sequenced in a study of cytomegalovirus exposure and HLA in healthy donors. Study findings and constraints: An ancestry cluster, one associated with Asian ancestry, reportedly showed fewer N-insertions than the roughly 670-donor mean in a later analysis.

PCR was performed using 60 Vbeta and 13 Jbeta primers. Using immunoSEQ multiplex PCR, the repertoire was profiled, and TCRdb retains in-frame clones only, with some absent. Its table lists around 150,000 clones. CDR3 length equals 13 residues. The germline V gene encodes CDR1 SEHNR and CDR2 FQNEAQ (reference sequence). The germline V and J ends were trimmed by 4 bases and 1 base, with 7 bases remaining between them. Of note for this clone: Its antigen is undetermined.

Specimen: PBMCs. The receptor comes from a woman aged 55-69 years in good health and CMV-seronegative. This rearrangement joins TRBV7-9 to TRBJ1-1; possibly TRBD1 for D (5 bases). Here the CDR3 reads CASSSTGNTEAFF. The CDR3, as DNA: TGTGCCAGCAGCTCCACAGGGAACACTGAAGCTTTCTTT.